Reported below is one T cell receptor beta chain. Its target is not known. A junction boundary mismatches the germline segment, possibly from a read error. The data were obtained in a study of tumour-infiltrating T cells in Burkitt lymphoma. Study-level background: This cohort included all epidemiological subtypes of Burkitt lymphoma. Survival, overall and progression-free, tracked with productive clonality.

The method was immunoSEQ multiplex PCR; TCRdb's version includes in-frame clones alone and lacks a portion of them. The table lists approximately 46,000 clones, around 29% of them singletons. The CDR3 is 15 amino acids. The germline V gene has CDR1 SGHAT and CDR2 FQNNGV. Study-wide points: Several public clonotypes were shared across many Burkitt lymphoma patients.

The J gene is TRBJ1-3, the V gene TRBV11-2, with a weak D call TRBD1 (5 bases). The material sequenced was tumor tissue. The sequence was obtained from a human donor with Burkitt lymphoma. The CDR3 nucleotides are TGTGCCAGCAGCTCCTCAGGGACGGCTGGAAACACCAGATATTTT. Protein: CASSSSGTAGNTRYF.